A single sample is the source of the 15 T cell receptor beta chains below, sequenced in a study of cytomegalovirus exposure and HLA in healthy donors. The PCR made use of 60 Vbeta and 13 Jbeta primers. This table comes from immunoSEQ multiplex PCR, and its TCRdb copy is limited to in-frame clones, with some not included. The sample holds under 200,000 clones, roughly four fifths seen once. The sequencing sample was made of PBMCs. These receptors came from a woman under 30 in good health and CMV-seronegative.

The V and J genes are TRBV6-5 and TRBJ2-6, with 7 bases identical to TRBD1. The germline CDR1 and CDR2 sequences are MNHEY and SVGAGI. The CDR3 runs to 15 residues. V trimming: 6 bases; J trimming: 0 bases; junction bases outside the gene matches: 2. The CDR3 nucleotides are TGTGCCAGCAGAACAGGGGTCTCTGGGGCCAACGTCCTGACTTTC. It codes for CASRTGVSGANVLTF.

The rearrangement links TRBV7-8 to TRBJ2-1; the match to TRBD2 covers 12 bases. The length of the CDR3 is 18 residues. Germline CDR1 reads SGHVS; CDR2 reads FQNEAQ. With 2 bases clipped from V and 0 bases from J, the junction kept 5 bases outside the gene matches. The CDR3 protein is CASSLKLAGGSSYNEQFF. CDR3 DNA: TGTGCCAGCAGCTTAAAACTAGCGGGAGGTTCCTCCTACAATGAGCAGTTCTTC.

The table lists this clone with a count of one. The V gene is TRBV9, the J gene TRBJ2-1, with TRBD2 matching over 9 bases. The CDR3 extends over 16 amino acids. Unmatched junction bases numbered 8, after V lost 0 bases and J lost 7 bases. Germline CDR1 and CDR2: SGDLS and YYNGEE. As DNA, the CDR3 is TGTGCCAGCAGCGTAGGGCCAGCGGGAGGCCAAAATGAGCAGTTCTTC. Translating gives CASSVGPAGGQNEQFF. The whole variable domain, filled in from reference TRBV9 and TRBJ2-1, reads DSGVTQTPKHLITATGQRVTLRCSPRSGDLSVYWYQQSLDQGLQFLIQYYNGEERAKGNILERFSAQQFPDLHSELNLSSLELGDSALYFCASSVGPAGGQNEQFFGPGTRLTVL.

V usage is TRBV5-1 and J usage is TRBJ2-5; 8 nucleotides agree with TRBD2. Germline lookup yields CDR1 SGHRS and CDR2 YFSETQ. Germline trimming cut 0 bases from V and 5 bases from J; bases unmatched to any gene: 12. CDR3 length: 17 residues. CDR3 nucleotide sequence: TGCGCCAGCAGCTTGGCTGGTTCGGGGACTAGAGGGGAGACCCAGTACTTC. The encoded protein is CASSLAGSGTRGETQYF.

This chain joins TRBV7-9 and TRBJ2-3, with D uncertain. V gave up 11 bases and J gave up 2 bases, with 26 bases separating them. From germline, CDR1 is SEHNR and CDR2 FQNEAQ (reference sequence). The CDR3 has 17 residues. The CDR3 is CALTIPHAGGTTDTQYF. CDR3 sequence (DNA): TGTGCCCTCACCATTCCTCATGCTGGCGGAACCACAGATACGCAGTATTTT.

The chain uses TRBV13 and TRBJ2-7, with a possible D match to TRBD1 (7 bases). The germline V gene encodes CDR1 PRHDT and CDR2 FYEKMQ (reference sequence). The CDR3 runs 13 residues. The CDR3 loop is CASSLGQGGEQYV. DNA of the CDR3: TGTGCCAGCAGCCTAGGCCAGGGGGGCGAGCAGTACGTC.

This chain joins TRBV27 and TRBJ2-5; TRBD1 matches 8 bases. Germline trimming cut 5 bases from V and 3 bases from J; bases unmatched to any gene: 5. CDR1 MNHEY and CDR2 SMNVEV come from the germline V gene (reference sequence). The CDR3 has 14 amino acids. CDR3 residues: CASSPWTGKETQYF. CDR3 bases: TGTGCCAGCAGTCCGTGGACAGGGAAAGAGACCCAGTACTTC.

The rearrangement links TRBV7-8 to TRBJ2-3; maybe TRBD2 (6 bases). V was trimmed by 5 bases and J by 6 bases, leaving 15 bases between them. The length of the CDR3 is 14 residues. Germline V CDR1 and CDR2: SGHVS, FQNEAQ. The CDR3 DNA reads as TGTGCCAGCAGCAGACTAGATCTTCGGGATACGCAGTATTTT. It specifies CASSRLDLRDTQYF.

The gene calls are TRBV18 and TRBJ1-1; D possibly corresponds to TRBD1 (6 bases). The CDR3 is 13 amino acids. From germline, CDR1 is KGHSH and CDR2 LQKENI. V lost 2 bases and J 7 bases, leaving 11 bases between the germline ends. In DNA, the CDR3 is TGTGCCAGCTCACCATTCGGACAGCTTGAAGCTTTCTTT. Translating it yields CASSPFGQLEAFF.

This clone was recorded once. The chain has TRBV2 and TRBJ1-5, with D tentatively TRBD1 (6 bases). The CDR3 loop spans 15 amino acids. Trimming cost V 3 bases and J 3 bases, with 12 bases left between them. The germline CDR1 and CDR2 sequences are SNHLY and FYNNEI. DNA for the CDR3: TGTGCCAGCAGTGACCGGGGGGCCCTCAATCAGCCCCAGCATTTT. Translation gives CASSDRGALNQPQHF.

V is TRBV14 and J is TRBJ2-7; D is unresolved. CDR3 length equals 15 residues. Germline V CDR1 and CDR2: SGHDN, FVKESK. The germline V and J ends were trimmed by 1 base and 0 bases, with 10 bases remaining between them. DNA of the CDR3: TGTGCCAGCAGCCAAGTGCAGGTGCACTCCTACGAGCAGTACTTC. This gives the protein CASSQVQVHSYEQYF.

The genes are TRBV19 and TRBJ1-5, with D possibly TRBD1 on 6 matching bases. CDR1 and CDR2 (germline): LNHDA, SQIVND (reference sequence). The V end lost 9 bases, the J end lost 3 bases, and 21 bases lay between the germline ends. The CDR3 has 16 amino acids. The CDR3, as DNA: TGTGCCAGCAGAAGGATGGATCGGACAGACAATCAGCCCCAGCATTTT. This codes for CASRRMDRTDNQPQHF.

This chain links TRBV2 with TRBJ2-3, with TRBD1 matching over 8 bases. In germline, CDR1 is SNHLY, CDR2 FYNNEI. Trimming removed 7 bases from V and 10 bases from J; junction bases left unmatched: 4. The CDR3 is made up of 11 amino acids. In nucleotides, the CDR3 is TGTGCCAGCACCAGGGGGCAAGCGCAGTATTTT. As protein: CASTRGQAQYF. Full variable domain (remainder filled in from reference TRBV2 and TRBJ2-3): EPEVTQTPSHQVTQMGQEVILRCVPISNHLYFYWYRQILGQKVEFLVSFYNNEISEKSEIFDDQFSVERPDGSNFTLKIRSTKLEDSAMYFCASTRGQAQYFGPGTRLTVL.

The chain has TRBV7-9 and TRBJ1-2, with D unresolved. Trimming pared 2 bases from V and 8 bases from J, leaving 12 bases between. CDR1 and CDR2 (germline): SEHNR, FQNEAQ (reference sequence). The CDR3 is made up of 13 amino acids. The CDR3 sequence: CASSLIEGIGYTF. As DNA, the CDR3 is TGTGCCAGCAGCTTAATTGAGGGCATCGGCTACACCTTC.

V usage is TRBV6-5 and J usage is TRBJ1-2, with a possible D match to TRBD1 (6 bases). This CDR3 has 14 residues. Germline CDR1 is MNHEY and CDR2 is SVGAGI. The V end was cut by 3 bases, the J end by 3 bases, with 11 bases between. The CDR3 bases are TGTGCCAGCAGTTATTGGGCAGGGGACTATGGCTACACCTTC. It codes for CASSYWAGDYGYTF.